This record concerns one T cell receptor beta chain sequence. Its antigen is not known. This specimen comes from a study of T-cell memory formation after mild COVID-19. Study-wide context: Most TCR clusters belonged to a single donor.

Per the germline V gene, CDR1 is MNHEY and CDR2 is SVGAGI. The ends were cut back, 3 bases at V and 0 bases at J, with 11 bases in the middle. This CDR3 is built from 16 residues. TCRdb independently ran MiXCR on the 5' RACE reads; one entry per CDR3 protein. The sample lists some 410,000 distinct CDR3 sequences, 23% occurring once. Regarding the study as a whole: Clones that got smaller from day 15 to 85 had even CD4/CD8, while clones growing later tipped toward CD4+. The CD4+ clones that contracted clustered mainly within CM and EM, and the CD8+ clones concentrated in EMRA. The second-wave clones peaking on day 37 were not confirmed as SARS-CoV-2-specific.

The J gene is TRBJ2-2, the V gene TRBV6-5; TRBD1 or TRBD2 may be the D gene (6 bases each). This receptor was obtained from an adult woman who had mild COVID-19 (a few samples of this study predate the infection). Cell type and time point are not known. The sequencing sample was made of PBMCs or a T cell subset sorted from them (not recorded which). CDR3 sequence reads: CASSYTGASNTGELFF. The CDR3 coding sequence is TGTGCCAGCAGTTATACGGGGGCCTCGAACACCGGGGAGCTGTTTTTT.